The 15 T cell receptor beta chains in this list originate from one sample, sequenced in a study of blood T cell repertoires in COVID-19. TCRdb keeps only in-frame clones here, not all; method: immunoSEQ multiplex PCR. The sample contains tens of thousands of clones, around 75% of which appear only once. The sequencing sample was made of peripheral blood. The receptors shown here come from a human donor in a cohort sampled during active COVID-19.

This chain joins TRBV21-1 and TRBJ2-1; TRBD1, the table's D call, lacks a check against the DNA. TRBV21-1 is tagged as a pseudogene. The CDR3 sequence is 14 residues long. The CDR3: CASSKAGIYNEQFF. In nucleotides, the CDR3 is TGTGCCAGCAGCAAGGCAGGGATCTACAATGAGCAGTTCTTC.

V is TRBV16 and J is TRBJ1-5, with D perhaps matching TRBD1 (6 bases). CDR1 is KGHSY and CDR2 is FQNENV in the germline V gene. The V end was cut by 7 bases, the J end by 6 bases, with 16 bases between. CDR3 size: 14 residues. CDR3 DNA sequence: TGTGCCAGCACCTTAGGGGGGGGGCCTCAGCCCCAGCATTTT. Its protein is CASTLGGGPQPQHF.

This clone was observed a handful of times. In DNA, the CDR3 is TGTGCCAGTAGTATAGTAGGGGTCGGAGAGACTGAAGCTTTCTTT. Its protein is CASSIVGVGETEAFF. V gene TRBV19 combines with J gene TRBJ1-1, with D perhaps matching TRBD1 (5 bases). The germline V gene encodes CDR1 LNHDA and CDR2 SQIVND (reference sequence). V gave up 1 base and J gave up 5 bases, with 14 bases separating them. The CDR3 consists of 15 residues.

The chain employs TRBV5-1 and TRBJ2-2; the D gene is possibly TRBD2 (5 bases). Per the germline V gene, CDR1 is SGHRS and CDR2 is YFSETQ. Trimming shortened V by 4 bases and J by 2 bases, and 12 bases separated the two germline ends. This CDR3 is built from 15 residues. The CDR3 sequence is CASSPGRENTGELFF. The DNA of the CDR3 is TGCGCCAGCAGCCCCGGACGGGAAAACACCGGGGAGCTGTTTTTT.

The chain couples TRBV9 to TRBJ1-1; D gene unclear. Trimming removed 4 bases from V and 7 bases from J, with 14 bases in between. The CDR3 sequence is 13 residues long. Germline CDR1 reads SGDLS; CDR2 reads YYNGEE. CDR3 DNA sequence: TGTGCCAGCAGCTCTAAGACAAGCCTTGAAGCTTTCTTT. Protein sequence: CASSSKTSLEAFF.

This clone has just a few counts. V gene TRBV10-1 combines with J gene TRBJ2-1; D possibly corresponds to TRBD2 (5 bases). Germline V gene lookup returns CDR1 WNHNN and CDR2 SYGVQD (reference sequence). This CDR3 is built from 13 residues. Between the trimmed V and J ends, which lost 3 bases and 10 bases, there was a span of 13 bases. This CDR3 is CASSETGSVEQFF. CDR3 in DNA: TGCGCCAGCAGTGAAACGGGATCGGTCGAGCAGTTCTTC.

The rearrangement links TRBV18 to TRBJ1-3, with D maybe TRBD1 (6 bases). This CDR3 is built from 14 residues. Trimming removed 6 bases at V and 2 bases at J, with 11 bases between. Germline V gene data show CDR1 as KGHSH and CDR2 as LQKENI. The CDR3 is CASSPTGTGNTIYF. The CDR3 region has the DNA TGTGCCAGCTCCCCGACAGGTACTGGAAACACCATATATTTT.

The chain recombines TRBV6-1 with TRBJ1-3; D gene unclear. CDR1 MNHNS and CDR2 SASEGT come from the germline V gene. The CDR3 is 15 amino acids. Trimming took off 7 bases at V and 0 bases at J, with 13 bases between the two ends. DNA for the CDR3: TGTGCCAGCATCCATTCGGGTGACTCTGGAAACACCATATATTTT. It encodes CASIHSGDSGNTIYF.

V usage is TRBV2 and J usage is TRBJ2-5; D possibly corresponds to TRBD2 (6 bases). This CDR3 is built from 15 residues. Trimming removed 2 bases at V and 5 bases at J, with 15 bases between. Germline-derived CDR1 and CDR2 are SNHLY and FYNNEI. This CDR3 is CASSENRESQETQYF. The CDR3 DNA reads TGTGCCAGCAGTGAAAACCGGGAGTCCCAGGAGACCCAGTACTTC.

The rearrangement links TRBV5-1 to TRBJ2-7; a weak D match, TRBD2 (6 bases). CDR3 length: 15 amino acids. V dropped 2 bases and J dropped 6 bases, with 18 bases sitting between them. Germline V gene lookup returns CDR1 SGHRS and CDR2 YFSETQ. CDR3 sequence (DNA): TGCGCCAGCAGCTTCGGGGGAGAATCGATGATCGAGCAGTACTTC. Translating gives CASSFGGESMIEQYF.

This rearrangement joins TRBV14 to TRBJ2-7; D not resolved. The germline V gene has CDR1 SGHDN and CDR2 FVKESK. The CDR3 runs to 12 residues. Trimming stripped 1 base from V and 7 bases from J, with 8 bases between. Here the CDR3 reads CASSQVHLEQYF. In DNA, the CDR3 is TGTGCCAGCAGCCAAGTCCACCTAGAGCAGTACTTC.

CDR3 sequence reads: CASSVLAMSSGELFF. CDR3 nucleotides: TGTGCCAGCAGCGTTTTAGCCATGTCTTCCGGGGAGCTGTTTTTT. The V gene is TRBV9, the J gene TRBJ2-2; D gene uncertain. CDR1 and CDR2 (germline): SGDLS, YYNGEE. V gave up 2 bases and J gave up 6 bases, with 14 bases separating them. This CDR3 region has 15 residues.

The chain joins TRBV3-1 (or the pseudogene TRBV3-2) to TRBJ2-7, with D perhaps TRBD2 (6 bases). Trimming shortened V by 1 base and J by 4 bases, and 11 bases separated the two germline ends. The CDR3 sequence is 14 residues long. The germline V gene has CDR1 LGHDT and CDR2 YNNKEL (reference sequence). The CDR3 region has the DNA TGTGCCAGCAGCCAAGGCCCTAGCGAGTACGAGCAGTACTTC. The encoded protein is CASSQGPSEYEQYF.

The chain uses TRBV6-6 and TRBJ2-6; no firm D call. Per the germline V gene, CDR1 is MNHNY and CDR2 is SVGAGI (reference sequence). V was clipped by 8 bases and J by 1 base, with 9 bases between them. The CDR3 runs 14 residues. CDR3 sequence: CASAIWSGANVLTF. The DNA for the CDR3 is TGTGCCAGCGCGATTTGGTCTGGGGCCAACGTCCTGACTTTC.

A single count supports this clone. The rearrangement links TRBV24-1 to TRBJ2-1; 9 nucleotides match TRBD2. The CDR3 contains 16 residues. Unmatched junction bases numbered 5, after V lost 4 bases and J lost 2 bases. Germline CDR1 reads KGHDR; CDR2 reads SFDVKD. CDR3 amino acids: CATSEHSGRPYNEQFF. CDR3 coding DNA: TGTGCCACCAGTGAGCATAGCGGGAGACCCTACAATGAGCAGTTCTTC.